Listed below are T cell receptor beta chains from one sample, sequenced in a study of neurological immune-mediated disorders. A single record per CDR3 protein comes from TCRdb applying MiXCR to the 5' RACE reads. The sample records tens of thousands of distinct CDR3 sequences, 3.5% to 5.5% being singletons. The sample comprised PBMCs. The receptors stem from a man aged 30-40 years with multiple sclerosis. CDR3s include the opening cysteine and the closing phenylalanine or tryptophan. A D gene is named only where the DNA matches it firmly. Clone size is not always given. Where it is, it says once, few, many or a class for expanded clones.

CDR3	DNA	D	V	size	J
CASSWSDGTGAFF	TGTGCCAGCAGTTGGAGCGATGGGACAGGAGCTTTCTTT	TRBD1	TRBV27	NA	TRBJ1-1
CASSSGLHTEAFF	TGTGCCAGCAGCTCCGGACTGCACACTGAAGCTTTCTTT	NA	TRBV7-2	few	TRBJ1-1
CSAQHGQGPPNTEAFF	TGCAGTGCCCAACATGGGCAGGGACCCCCGAACACTGAAGCTTTCTTT	NA	TRBV20-1	few	TRBJ1-1
CSAQDRINQPQNF	TGCAGTGCTCAGGACAGGATCAATCAGCCCCAGAATTTT	TRBD1	TRBV20-1	NA	TRBJ1-5
CASSQDFLPFRSGANVLTF	TGCGCCAGCAGCCAAGATTTTCTACCCTTTCGCTCTGGGGCCAACGTCCTGACTTTC	NA	TRBV4-1	many	TRBJ2-6
CSARSSGQGDFEETQYF	TGCAGTGCTAGATCTTCGGGACAGGGGGATTTTGAAGAGACCCAGTACTTC	TRBD1	TRBV20-1	many	TRBJ2-5
CSALAHRGYNEQFF	TGCAGTGCCTTAGCCCACCGAGGCTACAATGAGCAGTTCTTC	NA	TRBV20-1	many	TRBJ2-1
CSAPKATASTDTQYF	TGCAGTGCCCCTAAGGCGACAGCTAGCACAGATACGCAGTATTTT	NA	TRBV20-1	many	TRBJ2-3
CASSYTVAGELFF	TGTGCCAGCAGTTACACAGTCGCCGGGGAGCTGTTTTTT	NA	TRBV6-5	many	TRBJ2-2
CASSLRLGELFF	TGTGCCAGCAGCTTACGTCTCGGGGAGCTGTTTTTT	NA	TRBV7-2	many	TRBJ2-2
CASTYRDGDQPQHF	TGTGCCAGCACCTACCGGGATGGGGATCAGCCCCAGCATTTT	NA	TRBV5-6	many	TRBJ1-5
CASSLGARRSKSQETQYF	TGTGCCAGCAGCTTAGGTGCACGGCGGTCAAAATCCCAAGAGACCCAGTACTTC	NA	TRBV11-2	many	TRBJ2-5
CASRSTSRGILNTGELFF	TGTGCCAGCAGGTCTACTAGCCGGGGGATCTTGAACACCGGGGAGCTGTTTTTT	NA	TRBV12-3/TRBV12-4	NA	TRBJ2-2
CASSDRERANTEAFF	TGTGCCAGCAGTGACAGAGAAAGGGCTAACACTGAAGCTTTCTTT	NA	TRBV6-1	NA	TRBJ1-1
CASSWPSGGATDTQYF	TGCGCCAGCAGCTGGCCTAGCGGGGGGGCAACAGATACGCAGTATTTT	TRBD2	TRBV5-1	many	TRBJ2-3
CASSQEGTGVYGYTF	TGTGCCAGCAGCCAAGAAGGGACAGGGGTATATGGCTACACCTTC	TRBD1	TRBV3-1	many	TRBJ1-2
CASSLVFNEKLFF	TGTGCCAGCAGCTTGGTCTTTAATGAAAAACTGTTTTTT	NA	TRBV11-1	many	TRBJ1-4
CSATRDRVIYNEQFF	TGCAGTGCTACCCGGGACAGGGTAATCTACAATGAGCAGTTCTTC	TRBD1	TRBV20-1	many	TRBJ2-1
CSARATGTGGSEAFF	TGCAGTGCTAGGGCCACCGGGACAGGGGGGTCTGAAGCTTTCTTT	TRBD1	TRBV20-1	many	TRBJ1-1
CATPPLGHNHSPLNF	TGTGCCACCCCCCCGCTAGGGCACAATCATTCACCCCTCAACTTT	NA	TRBV24-1	NA	TRBJ1-6
CASSLNAGNGRELFF	TGTGCCAGCAGCTTAAACGCAGGGAATGGCCGGGAGCTGTTTTTT	NA	TRBV11-2	few	TRBJ2-2
CASGRDLLNTEAFF	TGTGCCAGCGGCCGGGACCTACTGAACACTGAAGCTTTCTTT	NA	TRBV12-3/TRBV12-4	many	TRBJ1-1
CSVEGSRVETQYF	TGCAGCGTTGAAGGGTCCAGGGTGGAGACCCAGTACTTC	NA	TRBV29-1	NA	TRBJ2-5
CASTQAGMVNEQFF	TGTGCCAGCACACAAGCGGGGATGGTCAATGAGCAGTTCTTC	TRBD2	TRBV11-2	few	TRBJ2-1
CSVGTDSTDEQFF	TGCAGCGTTGGAACAGATAGTACGGATGAGCAGTTCTTC	NA	TRBV29-1	few	TRBJ2-1
CSAHDPFSGPTDTQYF	TGCAGTGCGCATGACCCTTTTAGCGGACCCACAGATACGCAGTATTTT	NA	TRBV20-1	many	TRBJ2-3
CASSRTGGQPQHF	TGTGCCAGCAGCCGGACAGGGGGTCAGCCCCAGCATTTT	TRBD1	TRBV14	many	TRBJ1-5
CSVRQQLRTEAFF	TGCAGCGTCCGACAGCAACTCCGCACTGAAGCTTTCTTT	NA	TRBV29-1	few	TRBJ1-1
CASTLRGSSNEKLFF	TGCGCCAGCACCCTTCGAGGGAGCAGTAATGAAAAACTGTTTTTT	NA	TRBV5-1	NA	TRBJ1-4
CASSLSSDQPQHF	TGTGCCAGCAGTTTGTCATCGGATCAGCCCCAGCATTTT	NA	TRBV27	many	TRBJ1-5
CASTQGAGGNTIYF	TGTGCCAGCACCCAGGGGGCAGGGGGAAACACCATATATTTT	TRBD1	TRBV12-3/TRBV12-4	many	TRBJ1-3